These T cell receptor beta chains were read from a single sample in a study of T-cell reconstitution after alpha-beta-depleted transplantation in children. TCRdb called the PCR reads again in MiXCR, with one record for every CDR3 protein. The table lists hundreds of thousands of distinct CDR3 sequences, approximately 12% of them singletons. The sample consisted of PBMCs, mostly from graft donor cells, taken 360 days after TCRalphabeta/CD19-depleted stem cell transplant. The source is a male patient younger than 18 who had a stem cell transplant for acute myeloid leukemia, so the T cells may come from the graft donor. Each CDR3 is given with its conserved first and last residue. A D gene is named only where the DNA matches it firmly. The size field is filled for only some rows; it gives once, few, many or a size class.

CDR3aa,CDR3nt,abundance,v_gene,j_gene,d_gene
CASSLGSGKIDTQYF,TGTGCCAGCAGCTTAGGTAGCGGGAAGATAGATACGCAGTATTTT,few,TRBV7-9,TRBJ2-3,TRBD2
CASSFGFRGLETQYF,TGTGCCAGCAGCTTTGGGTTTCGGGGGTTAGAGACCCAGTACTTC,many,TRBV11-2,TRBJ2-5,NA
CASTIVLAGANEQFF,TGTGCCAGCACCATAGTACTAGCGGGAGCCAATGAGCAGTTCTTC,NA,TRBV27,TRBJ2-1,TRBD2
CASSTLDRPGNTIYF,TGTGCCAGCAGCACACTGGACAGGCCCGGGAACACCATATATTTT,NA,TRBV7-2,TRBJ1-3,TRBD1
CSARDSRQETQYF,TGCAGTGCTAGAGATAGCAGGCAAGAGACCCAGTACTTC,NA,TRBV20-1,TRBJ2-5,NA
CATSDPDTSNTGELFF,TGTGCCACCAGTGATCCCGACACCTCGAACACCGGGGAGCTGTTTTTT,NA,TRBV24-1,TRBJ2-2,NA
CASRGVRGVQETQYF,TGCGCCAGCAGAGGGGTTAGAGGGGTGCAAGAGACCCAGTACTTC,NA,TRBV5-1,TRBJ2-5,NA
CSVELASGEQYF,TGCAGCGTTGAATTGGCTAGCGGGGAGCAGTACTTC,NA,TRBV29-1,TRBJ2-7,TRBD2
CASSPGGADTQYF,TGTGCCAGCAGCCCAGGGGGAGCAGATACGCAGTATTTT,few,TRBV12-3/TRBV12-4,TRBJ2-3,TRBD1
CSARDQRIMNTEAFF,TGCAGTGCTAGAGATCAGCGGATCATGAACACTGAAGCTTTCTTT,few,TRBV20-1,TRBJ1-1,NA
CASSRQLAGAKETQYF,TGTGCCAGCTCACGACAACTAGCGGGCGCAAAAGAGACCCAGTACTTC,few,TRBV18,TRBJ2-5,TRBD2
CSARDRTTGVHGYTF,TGCAGTGCTAGAGATCGAACGACAGGGGTTCATGGCTACACCTTC,NA,TRBV20-1,TRBJ1-2,TRBD1
CSASDRGPNTGELFF,TGCAGTGCTTCCGACAGGGGTCCGAACACCGGGGAGCTGTTTTTT,NA,TRBV20-1,TRBJ2-2,TRBD1
CASRPGHSSSYEQYF,TGTGCCAGCAGACCTGGACATTCGAGCTCCTACGAGCAGTACTTC,NA,TRBV7-9,TRBJ2-7,NA
CSVEAYTYNEQFF,TGCAGCGTTGAAGCGTACACCTACAATGAGCAGTTCTTC,NA,TRBV29-1,TRBJ2-1,NA
CASSPQGGGNQPQHF,TGTGCCAGCAGCCCCCAGGGGGGCGGCAATCAGCCCCAGCATTTT,few,TRBV7-2,TRBJ1-5,TRBD1
CAWSVSSRTTGTDTQYF,TGTGCCTGGAGTGTAAGTTCCCGGACGACCGGCACAGATACGCAGTATTTT,NA,TRBV30,TRBJ2-3,NA
CASSLSRGSYNEQFF,TGTGCCAGCAGCTTATCCCGGGGCTCCTACAATGAGCAGTTCTTC,many,TRBV7-2,TRBJ2-1,NA
CASSLWGLVVGDTQYF,TGTGCCAGCAGTTTGTGGGGCTTAGTAGTGGGAGATACGCAGTATTTT,few,TRBV28,TRBJ2-3,NA
CASSLAGEFEAFF,TGTGCCAGCAGCTTAGCGGGGGAGTTTGAAGCTTTCTTT,few,TRBV7-9,TRBJ1-1,NA
CASSLLTSGKDEQYF,TGTGCCAGCAGCTTATTGACTAGCGGGAAGGACGAGCAGTACTTC,NA,TRBV5-5,TRBJ2-7,TRBD2
CASSLVPTSSGRGSSYNEQFF,TGTGCCAGCAGCTTGGTCCCAACTTCTAGCGGGAGGGGTAGCTCCTACAATGAGCAGTTCTTC,few,TRBV11-3,TRBJ2-1,TRBD2
CSAADRGYSYEQYF,TGCAGTGCTGCGGACAGGGGGTACTCCTACGAGCAGTACTTC,NA,TRBV20-1,TRBJ2-7,TRBD1
CASSRASVAKNIQYF,TGTGCCAGCAGCCGGGCTAGCGTAGCCAAAAACATTCAGTACTTC,NA,TRBV11-2,TRBJ2-4,NA
CATSDASGRATGTDTQYF,TGTGCCACCAGTGATGCTAGCGGGAGGGCCACGGGAACAGATACGCAGTATTTT,few,TRBV24-1,TRBJ2-3,TRBD2
CCARDWFRGGLDALAYNEQFF,TGCTGTGCTAGAGATTGGTTTCGTGGAGGCTTGGACGCTTTGGCCTACAATGAGCAGTTCTTC,NA,TRBV20-1,TRBJ2-1,NA
CASSLDRPPHSYEQYF,TGTGCCAGCAGCTTAGACAGGCCACCACACTCCTACGAGCAGTACTTC,NA,TRBV7-8,TRBJ2-7,NA
CASSTRQGLQETQYF,TGTGCCAGCAGCACCCGACAGGGGTTACAAGAGACCCAGTACTTC,NA,TRBV7-9,TRBJ2-5,TRBD1
CASSALASGELFF,TGTGCCAGCAGTGCACTAGCGTCCGGGGAGCTGTTTTTT,many,TRBV28,TRBJ2-2,TRBD2
CAISGGQGGYGYTF,TGTGCCATCAGTGGAGGACAGGGGGGCTATGGCTACACCTTC,NA,TRBV10-3,TRBJ1-2,TRBD1
CSARGVGAYEKLFF,TGCAGTGCTAGAGGAGTCGGGGCGTATGAAAAACTGTTTTTT,NA,TRBV20-1,TRBJ1-4,NA
CASSLGAAYEQYF,TGTGCCAGCAGCTTAGGGGCAGCCTACGAGCAGTACTTC,few,TRBV11-2,TRBJ2-7,NA
CSARDHGGRFDEQFF,TGCAGCGCTAGAGACCATGGGGGGAGGTTTGATGAGCAGTTCTTC,few,TRBV20-1,TRBJ2-1,NA
CASSRTSGRDNTDTQYF,TGTGCCAGCAGCAGAACTAGCGGGAGGGATAACACAGATACGCAGTATTTT,NA,TRBV7-2,TRBJ2-3,TRBD2
CSADGGEYEQYF,TGCAGTGCCGACGGGGGGGAGTACGAGCAGTACTTC,NA,TRBV20-1,TRBJ2-7,TRBD2
CASSSDSITQYF,TGTGCCAGCAGTTCGGACTCGATTACGCAGTATTTT,NA,TRBV28,TRBJ2-3,NA
CASLYSLKNEQFF,TGTGCCAGCCTTTACTCACTCAAGAATGAGCAGTTCTTC,NA,TRBV28,TRBJ2-1,NA
CASSSGVLLYEQYF,TGTGCCAGCAGTTCGGGGGTTCTTCTATACGAGCAGTACTTC,few,TRBV27,TRBJ2-7,NA
CASFSGANVLTF,TGTGCCAGTTTCTCTGGGGCCAACGTCCTGACTTTC,many,TRBV7-9,TRBJ2-6,NA
CASSLEDGSGTQYF,TGTGCTAGCAGCTTAGAGGACGGGAGTGGGACCCAGTACTTC,few,TRBV7-7,TRBJ2-5,NA
CASSLAISGAYNEQFF,TGTGCCAGCAGTTTAGCGATCAGCGGGGCATACAATGAGCAGTTCTTC,NA,TRBV12-3/TRBV12-4,TRBJ2-1,TRBD2
CASSFSAGVDIQYF,TGTGCCAGCAGCTTCTCAGCGGGAGTGGACATTCAGTACTTC,many,TRBV11-2,TRBJ2-4,TRBD2
CASSPGLAGQQETQYF,TGCGCCAGCAGCCCCGGACTAGCGGGGCAGCAAGAGACCCAGTACTTC,many,TRBV5-1,TRBJ2-5,TRBD2
CSAAGGYNEKLFF,TGCAGTGCCGCGGGGGGTTATAATGAAAAACTGTTTTTT,few,TRBV20-1,TRBJ1-4,NA
CASSPGLIYNEQFF,TGTGCCAGCAGCCCGGGACTCATCTACAATGAGCAGTTCTTC,NA,TRBV9,TRBJ2-1,NA
CASSFAAGGPLEQYF,TGTGCCAGCAGTTTCGCTGCGGGAGGGCCGCTGGAGCAGTACTTC,few,TRBV12-3/TRBV12-4,TRBJ2-7,TRBD2
CASSPKRGQYNEQFF,TGTGCCAGCAGTCCAAAGCGGGGACAATACAATGAGCAGTTCTTC,NA,TRBV28,TRBJ2-1,NA
CASSRWTSTFDEQFF,TGCGCCAGCAGCAGATGGACTAGCACATTCGATGAGCAGTTCTTC,few,TRBV5-1,TRBJ2-1,TRBD2
CSARAGTRIGGDQETQYF,TGCAGTGCTAGGGCAGGGACACGAATTGGCGGAGACCAAGAGACCCAGTACTTC,few,TRBV20-1,TRBJ2-5,NA
CASSDLSHEQFF,TGTGCCAGCAGTGACTTATCCCATGAGCAGTTCTTC,many,TRBV6-4,TRBJ2-1,NA
CSASRPPRSLYEQYF,TGCAGTGCTAGTAGGCCCCCCAGAAGCCTCTACGAGCAGTACTTC,NA,TRBV20-1,TRBJ2-7,NA
CSARDMGLTLQYF,TGCAGTGCTAGAGATATGGGACTTACCCTTCAGTACTTC,NA,TRBV20-1,TRBJ2-4,NA
CASSSVPATTRINTGELFF,TGTGCCAGCAGCTCCGTCCCCGCGACTACCCGGATTAACACCGGGGAGCTGTTTTTT,few,TRBV7-6,TRBJ2-2,NA
CASSYSARGNGEQYF,TGTGCCAGCAGTTACTCGGCCAGGGGGAACGGCGAGCAGTACTTC,NA,TRBV6-5,TRBJ2-7,TRBD1
CATVASGATRRQYF,TGTGCCACCGTCGCTAGCGGGGCGACTCGGCGGCAGTATTTT,NA,TRBV28,TRBJ2-3,TRBD2